These 29 T cell receptor beta chains were all obtained from the same sample, sequenced in a study of early T cells in non-severe SARS-CoV-2 infection. TCRdb ran MiXCR on the 5' RACE reads and lists one entry per CDR3 protein. The data show approximately 69,000 distinct CDR3 sequences, 12% seen once. The sequenced sample consisted of whole blood. The origin of the receptors is an adult who was a healthcare worker with PCR-confirmed SARS-CoV-2 infection or an uninfected control (not recorded which).

This chain links TRBV19 with TRBJ1-1; a weak D match, TRBD1 (5 bases). Trimming removed 6 bases from V and 4 bases from J, with 15 bases in between. Germline values: CDR1 LNHDA, CDR2 SQIVND (reference sequence). The length of the CDR3 is 14 residues. In nucleotides, the CDR3 is TGTGCCAGTAGCAAAAAAACGCAGGGCACTGAAGCTTTCTTT. This sequence encodes CASSKKTQGTEAFF.

This clonotype appeared a few times. V and J are TRBV20-1 and TRBJ1-1; D is undetermined. The CDR3 sequence is 13 residues long. Trimming shortened V by 2 bases and J by 0 bases, and 7 bases separated the two germline ends. Germline lookup yields CDR1 DFQATT and CDR2 SNEGSKA (reference sequence). The CDR3 DNA reads as TGCAGTGCTAGACAGACCATGAACACTGAAGCTTTCTTT. It specifies CSARQTMNTEAFF.

This clonotype was found a few times. The chain joins TRBV7-9 to TRBJ2-2, with 7 bases fitting TRBD1. Trimming at V came to 3 bases and at J to 5 bases, leaving 6 bases not matched to a gene. Germline CDR1 SEHNR, CDR2 FQNEAQ (reference sequence). The CDR3 sequence is 15 residues long. CDR3 in amino acids: CASSFAGTETGELFF. CDR3 DNA sequence: TGTGCCAGCAGCTTCGCCGGGACAGAAACCGGGGAGCTGTTTTTT.

In this sample, this clonotype turned up many times. The chain links TRBV9 to TRBJ2-1; D not resolved. Trimming cost V 4 bases and J 8 bases, with 7 bases left between them. There are 11 residues in the CDR3. The V gene's germline CDR1 is SGDLS and CDR2 YYNGEE. CDR3 in amino acids: CASSSLYEQFF. Here the CDR3 DNA reads TGTGCCAGCAGCTCACTATATGAGCAGTTCTTC. Full variable domain (missing parts from reference TRBV9 and TRBJ2-1): DSGVTQTPKHLITATGQRVTLRCSPRSGDLSVYWYQQSLDQGLQFLIQYYNGEERAKGNILERFSAQQFPDLHSELNLSSLELGDSALYFCASSSLYEQFFGPGTRLTVL.

This clonotype occurred a few times. The chain carries TRBV29-1 and TRBJ2-7; no firm D call. This CDR3 spans 11 amino acids. Germline CDR1 reads SQVTM; CDR2 reads ANQGSEA. V was clipped by 4 bases and J by 1 base, with 5 bases between them. CDR3 coding DNA: TGCAGCGTTGTTACATCCTACGAGCAGTACTTC. It specifies CSVVTSYEQYF.

In the case of this clonotype: A much bigger clone sits one base away, suggesting this may be a read error. The chain has TRBV10-3 and TRBJ2-7; D is uncertain. Germline lookup yields CDR1 ENHRY and CDR2 SYGVKD. Trimming pared 10 bases from V and 7 bases from J, leaving 14 bases between. There are 11 residues in the CDR3. The CDR3 spells CATAEQLEQYF. CDR3 nucleotide sequence: TGTGCCACCGCCGAACAGCTGGAGCAGTACTTC.

This sequence joins TRBV20-1 and TRBJ2-7, with 7 bases fitting TRBD2. Germline V gives CDR1 DFQATT, CDR2 SNEGSKA (reference sequence). The length of the CDR3 is 14 residues. Losses at the gene ends were 2 bases for V and 0 bases for J; bases not matched to a gene: 4. The CDR3 region has the DNA TGCAGTGCTAGATGGGGGGGGAGCTCCTACGAGCAGTACTTC. Translation gives CSARWGGSSYEQYF.

In this sample, this clonotype turned up many times. This chain connects TRBV27 to TRBJ1-2; tentative D call: TRBD1 (5 bases). This CDR3 comprises 15 residues. Per the germline V gene, CDR1 is MNHEY and CDR2 is SMNVEV (reference sequence). Deletions cut 6 bases from V and 2 bases from J, with 16 bases between. The CDR3 sequence: CASSRDGLGNYGYTF. In DNA form, the CDR3 reads TGTGCCAGCAGCCGGGACGGACTAGGGAACTATGGCTACACCTTC.

This clonotype has just a few counts. The chain uses TRBV5-1 and TRBJ2-1, with TRBD1 matching 10 bases. Looked up from germline, CDR1 is SGHRS and CDR2 is YFSETQ. CDR3 length equals 15 residues. The ends lost 4 bases at V and 4 bases at J; junction bases unmatched: 5. CDR3 sequence (DNA): TGCGCCAGCAGCGGGGGGACAGGGGCGTACAATGAGCAGTTCTTC. Its protein product is CASSGGTGAYNEQFF.

The chain combines TRBV5-1 with TRBJ1-1; D call uncertain. CDR1 SGHRS and CDR2 YFSETQ come from the germline V gene. The ends were cut back, 1 base at V and 4 bases at J, with 8 bases in the middle. The CDR3 is made up of 13 amino acids. The CDR3 nucleotides read TGCGCCAGCAGCTTGTATGTGAGCACTGAAGCTTTCTTT. Protein: CASSLYVSTEAFF.

This clonotype was seen at least ten times. The chain links TRBV7-6 to TRBJ2-1; TRBD1 agrees at 8 bases. CDR1 is SGHVS, CDR2 FNYEAQ, per germline. V was clipped by 2 bases and J by 6 bases; unmatched bases: 6. This CDR3 is built from 15 residues. The CDR3 region has the DNA TGTGCCAGCAGCTTATTCTGGACAGGGTCCAATGAGCAGTTCTTC. Protein sequence: CASSLFWTGSNEQFF.

This clonotype was detected only a few times. The chain is built from TRBV11-1 and TRBJ2-7; D unclear. Germline assignment: CDR1 SGHAT and CDR2 FQDESV (reference sequence). Trimming pared 5 bases from V and 7 bases from J, leaving 12 bases between. CDR3 size: 12 residues. The CDR3 nucleotides are TGTGCCAGCAGCATACCGGGCCCTGAGCAGTACTTC. Translated, it gives CASSIPGPEQYF.

CDR3 sequence: CASGPVASNTDTQYF. The CDR3 DNA is TGTGCCAGCGGACCAGTGGCCTCTAACACAGATACGCAGTATTTT. The rearrangement uses TRBV27 and TRBJ2-3; D remains ambiguous. The V end lost 8 bases, the J end lost 2 bases, and 17 bases lay between the germline ends. Germline V CDR1 and CDR2: MNHEY, SMNVEV (reference sequence). The CDR3 sequence is 15 residues long.

The rearrangement uses TRBV18 and TRBJ2-7, with 8 bases identical to TRBD1. In germline, CDR1 is KGHSH, CDR2 LQKENI. The CDR3 is 14 residues long. Trimming at V came to 3 bases and at J to 2 bases, leaving 3 bases not matched to a gene. The DNA for the CDR3 is TGTGCCAGCTCACCGGGACAGGAGCCCTACGAGCAGTACTTC. Protein product: CASSPGQEPYEQYF.

Ten or more counts support this clonotype. CDR3 in DNA: TGTGCCAGCAGCAGTTGGGGGGCCGCCTATAATTCACCCCTCCACTTT. Its protein product is CASSSWGAAYNSPLHF. The chain carries TRBV6-2 or TRBV6-3 and TRBJ1-6; perhaps TRBD1 as D (6 bases). CDR1 and CDR2 (germline): MNHEY, SVGEGT. Deletions cut 6 bases from V and 2 bases from J, with 14 bases between. CDR3 size: 16 residues.

The chain recombines TRBV29-1 with TRBJ2-5, with D maybe TRBD1 (5 bases). The germline V and J ends were trimmed by 6 bases and 5 bases, with 13 bases remaining between them. In germline, CDR1 is SQVTM, CDR2 ANQGSEA. The CDR3 extends over 12 amino acids. CDR3 sequence reads: CSVLQGPETQYF. CDR3 DNA: TGCAGCGTCCTTCAGGGCCCGGAGACCCAGTACTTC.

The sample holds many counts of this clonotype. The V and J genes are TRBV7-8 and TRBJ2-5; D is uncertain. Deletions cut 7 bases from V and 1 base from J, with 7 bases between. This CDR3 is built from 12 residues. The germline gives CDR1 SGHVS, CDR2 FQNEAQ. CDR3 DNA: TGTGCCAGCAACGCACTCCAAGAGACCCAGTACTTC. It translates to CASNALQETQYF.

In this sample, this clonotype turned up many times. The J gene is TRBJ1-2, the V gene TRBV11-2; possibly TRBD1 for D (6 bases). This CDR3 spans 15 amino acids. Trimming pared 0 bases from V and 0 bases from J, leaving 8 bases between. Germline CDR1 SGHAT, CDR2 FQNNGV. In DNA form, the CDR3 reads TGTGCCAGCAGCTTAGACAGGACAGCTAACTATGGCTACACCTTC. Its protein product is CASSLDRTANYGYTF.

This sequence joins TRBV29-1 and TRBJ1-1; unclear D gene. The germline V and J ends were trimmed by 8 bases and 6 bases, with 13 bases remaining between them. In germline, CDR1 is SQVTM, CDR2 ANQGSEA. The CDR3 runs 11 residues. Written as DNA, the CDR3 is TGCAGCACATCAAGGGATGCTGAAGCTTTCTTT. As protein: CSTSRDAEAFF.

This clonotype was seen only a few times. The chain carries TRBV6-6 and TRBJ2-5, with D perhaps TRBD1 (6 bases). CDR1 MNHNY and CDR2 SVGAGI come from the germline V gene (reference sequence). The V end was cut by 2 bases, the J end by 2 bases, with 12 bases between. This CDR3 has 15 amino acids. In nucleotides, the CDR3 is TGTGCCAGCAGTTACCCACAGGGAATGCAAGAGACCCAGTACTTC. Translation: CASSYPQGMQETQYF.

This clonotype was found many times. This chain uses TRBV20-1 with TRBJ2-7, with 9 bases identical to TRBD1. CDR1 is DFQATT and CDR2 is SNEGSKA in the germline V gene (reference sequence). The V gene end was trimmed by 2 bases and the J gene end by 5 bases; junction bases not matched to a gene: 7. The CDR3 is made up of 14 amino acids. The CDR3 reads CSARTGDRDHEQYF. The CDR3 bases are TGCAGTGCTAGAACTGGGGACAGGGACCACGAGCAGTACTTC.

This clonotype was recorded at least ten times. The gene calls are TRBV5-1 and TRBJ1-3; D is uncertain. The CDR3 totals 14 residues. Germline-derived CDR1 and CDR2 are SGHRS and YFSETQ. V was shortened by 6 bases and J by 8 bases, with 18 bases between the two germline ends. In DNA form, the CDR3 reads TGCGCCAGCAAGAACGGGGATAGTCGAGACACCATATATTTT. It translates to CASKNGDSRDTIYF.

This chain joins TRBV6-2 or TRBV6-3 and TRBJ2-3, with D possibly TRBD1 on 5 matching bases. The length of the CDR3 is 13 residues. The V gene lost 6 bases and the J gene lost 7 bases, with 14 bases spanning the gap. CDR1 MNHEY and CDR2 SVGEGT come from the germline V gene. The CDR3 loop is CASRTDSPYTQYF. The DNA for the CDR3 is TGTGCCAGCAGGACCGACAGTCCGTATACGCAGTATTTT.

This clonotype came up many times. The chain employs TRBV10-3 and TRBJ2-1; D remains unclear. The CDR3 is 13 amino acids. Trimming took 3 bases from V and 4 from J, leaving 7 bases between them. The germline V gene has CDR1 ENHRY and CDR2 SYGVKD. The DNA for the CDR3 is TGTGCCATCAGTGAACAGACTTACAATGAGCAGTTCTTC. Residues: CAISEQTYNEQFF.

J is TRBJ2-5 and V is TRBV18; 9 nucleotides line up with TRBD1. J gave up 1 base and V 4 bases, and 4 bases lay outside the gene matches. Germline CDR1 and CDR2: KGHSH and LQKENI. This CDR3 spans 15 amino acids. CDR3 DNA: TGTGCCAGCTCACTTACACAGGGGGCCCAAGAGACCCAGTACTTC. It codes for CASSLTQGAQETQYF.

At least ten counts were recorded for this clonotype. The chain links TRBV5-4 to TRBJ2-1; the D is unclear. Germline-derived CDR1 and CDR2 are SGHNT and YYREEE (reference sequence). V lost 4 bases, J lost 9 bases, and 14 bases lay in between. The CDR3 length is 13 residues. CDR3 amino acids: CASSPKLLGEQFF. In DNA, the CDR3 is TGTGCCAGCAGCCCAAAGTTGCTAGGTGAGCAGTTCTTC.

The chain has TRBV12-3 or TRBV12-4 and TRBJ2-7; D may be TRBD2 (6 bases). Trimming left V 3 bases short and J 6 bases short, with 9 bases between. The CDR3 loop spans 12 amino acids. CDR3 region: CASSLIGSEQYF. CDR3 sequence (DNA): TGTGCCAGCAGTTTGATCGGGAGCGAGCAGTACTTC.

This clonotype is medium-sized (0.01 to 0.1%) in the sample. The chain uses TRBV4-1 and TRBJ2-6; 7 bases match TRBD2. The germline V gene has CDR1 MGHRA and CDR2 YSYEKL. V shed 4 bases, J shed 2 bases, and the junction held 5 bases outside the gene matches. This CDR3 comprises 16 residues. The CDR3 sequence is CASSPGAGAGANVLTF. The CDR3 nucleotides are TGCGCCAGCAGCCCGGGTGCGGGGGCTGGGGCCAACGTCCTGACTTTC.

This clonotype was counted at least ten times. V gene TRBV12-3 or TRBV12-4 combines with J gene TRBJ1-6; D ambiguous. V was cut by 2 bases and J by 13 bases, with 12 bases left in between. CDR3 size: 13 residues. The CDR3 here is CASSLYARQPLHF. CDR3 in DNA: TGTGCCAGCAGTTTATATGCCCGGCAGCCCCTCCACTTT.